This T cell receptor beta chain was sequenced for a study of control samples from healthy donors and cancer patients. The method was immunoSEQ multiplex PCR; TCRdb's version includes in-frame clones alone and lacks a portion of them. The data hold just under 75,000 clones, with approximately 84% observed a single time. Worth noting for this clone: At one end the junction does not follow the germline gene, possibly because of a read error.

Germline V CDR1 and CDR2: MNHEY, SVGAGI. The CDR3 totals 13 residues. The receptor's source is a woman between 45 and 65 years old in good health. The sequenced sample consisted of blood. The gene calls are TRBV6-5 and TRBJ1-1; D not resolved. The chain's CDR3 is CATSPGGNTEAFF. The CDR3 nucleotides are TGTGCCACCAGTCCGGGCGGGAACACTGAAGCTTTCTTT.